A selection of T cell receptor beta chains follows, all from one sample in a study of blood T cell repertoires in COVID-19. Clones were sequenced by immunoSEQ multiplex PCR, and TCRdb holds only the in-frame ones, with some missing. The profile shows about 400,000 clones, 87% of them singletons. Material for sequencing was PBMCs or T cells enriched from blood (not recorded which). Receptor source: a woman between 18 and 29 years old with acute COVID-19. Each CDR3 is given with its conserved first and last residue. The D gene is left open where the match is weak. Clone size appears in some rows only: once, few, many, or a class for an expanded clone.

>TRBD1|TRBJ2-7|once|TRBV23-1
TGCGCCAGCAGTCGGACAGGGACAGGGGTTTACGAGCAGTACTTC
CASSRTGTGVYEQYF
>TRBD2|TRBJ2-1|NA|TRBV7-2
TGTGCCAGCAGCTTAGAAGGCGGGGGGTACAATGAGCAGTTCTTC
CASSLEGGGYNEQFF
>TRBD1|TRBJ2-3|NA|TRBV2
TGTGCCAGCAGTCCCAGGACAGGGGGCCACACAGATACGCAGTATTTT
CASSPRTGGHTDTQYF
>NA|TRBJ1-5|NA|TRBV19
TGTGCCAGTAGTATTCCGGGAGATAATAGCAATCAGCCCCAGCATTTT
CASSIPGDNSNQPQHF
>TRBD2|TRBJ2-7|NA|TRBV3-1/TRBV3-2
TGTGCCAGCAGCCCCCCGGGCAGGACTAGCGGGGGGGGTTACGAGCAGTACTTC
CASSPPGRTSGGGYEQYF
>TRBD1|TRBJ1-1|NA|TRBV19
TGTGCCAGTAGTACGGGGGGACAGGGGGTGAACACTGAAGCTTTCTTT
CASSTGGQGVNTEAFF
>TRBD2|TRBJ2-1|NA|TRBV27
TGTGCCAGCAGCTCACTATCCCCCAGCGGGAGTTTCTACAATGAGCAGTTCTTC
CASSSLSPSGSFYNEQFF
>NA|TRBJ2-7|once|TRBV7-9
TGTGCCAGCGGAGCCTACGAGCAGTACTTC
CASGAYEQYF
>TRBD2|TRBJ2-3|NA|TRBV7-9
TGTGCCAGCACCCCACGGGGGGGAACAGATACGCAGTATTTT
CASTPRGGTDTQYF
>NA|TRBJ2-5|NA|TRBV19
TGTGCCAGTAGCGCTGCTACCCAAGAGACCCAGTACTTC
CASSAATQETQYF
>TRBD2|TRBJ2-5|once|TRBV27
TGTGCCAGCAGTCCGATCACTAGCGGGAGCGGTTTTTCTAGGGAGACCCAGTACTTC
CASSPITSGSGFSRETQYF
>NA|TRBJ2-7|NA|TRBV4-2
TGTGCCAGCAGCCAAGGCACAGGGATAAGTACTAGGTACGAGCAGTACTTC
CASSQGTGISTRYEQYF
>NA|TRBJ2-7|NA|TRBV28
TGTGCCAGCAGTTTAATAGTCGCGGGAAGCTCCTACGAGCAGTACTTC
CASSLIVAGSSYEQYF
>NA|TRBJ2-1|NA|TRBV11-2
TGTGCCAGCAGCTTAAACACAGGAACCTACAATGAGCAGTTCTTC
CASSLNTGTYNEQFF
>TRBD1|TRBJ1-6|NA|TRBV6-5
TGTGCCAGCAGCCCCGGGACAGGGGAGAATTCACCCCTCCACTTT
CASSPGTGENSPLHF
>TRBD1|TRBJ2-3|NA|TRBV10-3
TGTGCCATCAGCGCCGGGACAGGGATAGATACGCAGTATTTT
CAISAGTGIDTQYF
>NA|TRBJ1-1|NA|TRBV6-5
TGTGCCAGCAGTACCGGACGGACTATGAACACTGAAGCTTTCTTT
CASSTGRTMNTEAFF
>TRBD1|TRBJ2-5|NA|TRBV7-2
TGTGCCAGCAGCTTAGTTAACAGGGGGCTGGAGACCCAGTACTTC
CASSLVNRGLETQYF
>TRBD1|TRBJ1-5|NA|TRBV12-3/TRBV12-4
TGTGCCAGCAGCGCAGGGGGGCAGCCCCAGCATTTT
CASSAGGQPQHF
>TRBD2|TRBJ2-1|NA|TRBV2
TGTGCCAGCAGACTAGCGGGAGTAAATGAGCAGTTCTTC
CASRLAGVNEQFF
>TRBD1|TRBJ2-3|NA|TRBV5-4
TGTGCCAGCAGGGTGACAGGGGGTGGTGGAGATACGCAGTATTTT
CASRVTGGGGDTQYF
>NA|TRBJ2-4|NA|TRBV29-1
TGCAGCGTTGGGACATTGATTAAAAACATTCAGTACTTC
CSVGTLIKNIQYF
>NA|TRBJ2-3|NA|TRBV18
TGTGCCAGCTCCCCTCCTACCACAGATACGCAGTATTTT
CASSPPTTDTQYF
>NA|TRBJ2-2|NA|TRBV10-2
TGCGCCAGCGGGCTACGGGGAATTACCGGGGAGCTGTTTTTT
CASGLRGITGELFF
>TRBD2|TRBJ2-7|NA|TRBV5-4
TGTGCCAGCAGCTTGTCGCCCCGGGGGGACGAGCAGTACTTC
CASSLSPRGDEQYF
>NA|TRBJ2-7|NA|TRBV5-5
TGTGCCAGCAGCTTGGGTCAGGTAGGCGAGCAGTACTTC
CASSLGQVGEQYF
>NA|TRBJ1-1|NA|TRBV7-2
TGTGCCAGCAGCCCACCCCCAGGGAACACTGAAGCTTTCTTT
CASSPPPGNTEAFF
>TRBD1|TRBJ2-1|NA|TRBV11-3
TGTGCCAGCAGGCGGGACAGGGTGAATGAGCAGTTCTTC
CASRRDRVNEQFF
>TRBD1|TRBJ1-2|NA|TRBV11-2
TGTGCCAGCAGCCCAGGGACAGGATCACTTAACTATGGCTACACCTTC
CASSPGTGSLNYGYTF
>NA|TRBJ2-7|NA|TRBV11-2
TGTGCCAGCAGCTTAGTTCAGGGGAGCGAGCAGTACTTC
CASSLVQGSEQYF
>NA|TRBJ2-5|NA|TRBV10-3
TGTGCCATCAGGGCGGGCCGAGAGACCCAGTACTTC
CAIRAGRETQYF
>NA|TRBJ1-1|NA|TRBV12-3/TRBV12-4
TGTGCCAGTTCAGGGTGGGCTGCTGAAGCTTTCTTT
CASSGWAAEAFF
>NA|TRBJ1-5|NA|TRBV18
TGTGCCAGCTCACCGGACAGCGCAAATCAGCCCCAGCATTTT
CASSPDSANQPQHF
>NA|TRBJ2-6|NA|TRBV30
TGTGCCTGGAGTAGTGGACAGCGAGCTGGGGCCAACGTCCTGACTTTC
CAWSSGQRAGANVLTF
>TRBD2|TRBJ2-1|NA|TRBV7-2
TGTGCCAGCAGTCGGGGGGGCTCCTACAATGAGCAGTTCTTC
CASSRGGSYNEQFF
>NA|TRBJ1-6|few|TRBV5-1
TGCGCCAGCAGCTTGGCAGGTGGTTCACCCCTCCACTTT
CASSLAGGSPLHF
>NA|TRBJ2-2|NA|TRBV7-9
TGTGCCAGCAGCCAGGACGGGGGCGGGGAGCTGTTTTTT
CASSQDGGGELFF
>TRBD2|TRBJ2-7|NA|TRBV20-1
TGCAGTGCTGGTGGGATGACTAGCGGACTATACGAGCAGTACTTC
CSAGGMTSGLYEQYF
>TRBD1|TRBJ2-7|NA|TRBV5-6
TGTGCCAGCAGCTTAGGGGGCAGGGCCTACGAGCAGTACTTC
CASSLGGRAYEQYF